These 14 T cell receptor beta chains were all obtained from the same sample, sequenced in a study of cytomegalovirus exposure and HLA in healthy donors. The PCR had 60 Vbeta and 13 Jbeta primers. Produced via immunoSEQ multiplex PCR; TCRdb's table is partial and in-frame only. The sample shows around 93,000 clones, approximately 83% of them seen only once. Sequences were obtained from PBMCs. The source of these receptors is a man aged 50 or older in good health and CMV-seronegative.

V gene TRBV7-3 combines with J gene TRBJ2-7; 8 nucleotides align to TRBD2. The CDR3 length is 15 residues. J lost 2 bases, V lost 5 bases, and 8 bases had no gene match. CDR1 is SGHTA, CDR2 FQGTGA, per germline. CDR3 protein: CASSHRGGSTYEQYF. DNA for the CDR3: TGTGCCAGCAGCCACCGGGGGGGGTCAACCTACGAGCAGTACTTC.

This clone was counted only a few times. One end of the junction varies from germline; a read error may be responsible. The genes are TRBV7-6 and TRBJ2-1; D gene unclear. This CDR3 is built from 12 residues. The germline V gene encodes CDR1 SGHVS and CDR2 FNYEAQ. The CDR3 sequence is CASSLVYSEQFF. The CDR3 coding sequence is TGTGCCAGCAGCTTAGTCTACAGTGAGCAGTTCTTC.

J is TRBJ1-5 and V is TRBV10-3, with 11 bases aligning to TRBD1. Germline CDR1 ENHRY, CDR2 SYGVKD. The CDR3 runs 16 residues. V dropped 6 bases and J dropped 5; count of bases not matched to a gene: 9. The DNA of the CDR3 is TGTGCCATCAGGAAGGGAGGACAGGGGGCCGATCAGCCCCAGCATTTT. The encoded protein is CAIRKGGQGADQPQHF.

The CDR3 DNA reads TGTGCCAGCAACCCGCGAGGGGGCCGGGGGTATAGCAATCAGCCCCAGCATTTT. Translated, it gives CASNPRGGRGYSNQPQHF. The rearrangement joins TRBV27 to TRBJ1-5, with 7 bases matching TRBD1. V lost 7 bases to trimming and J lost 0 bases; unmatched junction nucleotides: 15. The V gene's germline CDR1 is MNHEY and CDR2 SMNVEV (reference sequence). CDR3 length: 18 residues.

This sequence joins TRBV6-4 and TRBJ2-2; D perhaps matches TRBD1 (6 bases). Germline lookup yields CDR1 MRHNA and CDR2 SNTAGT. This CDR3 contains 15 residues. V was shortened by 4 bases and J by 0 bases, with 9 bases between the two germline ends. CDR3 in amino acids: CASSAQGANTGELFF. The CDR3 nucleotides are TGTGCCAGCAGTGCACAGGGAGCGAACACCGGGGAGCTGTTTTTT.

The rearrangement joins TRBV15 to TRBJ1-1, with D possibly being TRBD1 (5 bases). This CDR3 contains 16 residues. The germline CDR1 and CDR2 sequences are LNHNV and YYDKDF (reference sequence). Trimming took 1 base from V and 5 from J, leaving 17 bases between them. CDR3: CATSRGQGEGRTEAFF. In DNA form, the CDR3 reads TGTGCCACCAGCAGAGGGCAGGGAGAGGGGAGGACTGAAGCTTTCTTT. Using reference TRBV15 and TRBJ1-1 for the parts outside the CDR3, the full variable domain is DAMVIQNPRYQVTQFGKPVTLSCSQTLNHNVMYWYQQKSSQAPKLLFHYYDKDFNNEADTPDNFQSRRPNTSFCFLDIRSPGLGDTAMYLCATSRGQGEGRTEAFFGQGTRLTVV.

This CDR3 reads CASSFLGGLAGSYNEQFF. CDR3 coding DNA: TGTGCCAGCAGCTTCCTTGGCGGGCTAGCGGGCTCCTACAATGAGCAGTTCTTC. The chain carries TRBV9 and TRBJ2-1; the match to TRBD2 covers 8 bases. V lost 4 bases, J lost 0 bases, and 12 bases stayed unmatched. This CDR3 is 18 amino acids long. The germline CDR1 and CDR2 sequences are SGDLS and YYNGEE.

The V gene is TRBV11-1, the J gene TRBJ2-7, with 8 bases matching TRBD2. The CDR3 contains 17 residues. V gave up 2 bases and J gave up 0 bases; unmatched junction bases: 9. Germline V gene data show CDR1 as SGHAT and CDR2 as FQDESV (reference sequence). The CDR3 DNA reads TGTGCCAGCAGCTTATCGGCGGGAGGCCCGACCTCCTACGAGCAGTACTTC. This sequence encodes CASSLSAGGPTSYEQYF.

The V and J genes are TRBV5-4 and TRBJ1-1; TRBD1 aligns across 8 bases. The junction had 12 bases not matched to a gene; V was cut back by 4 bases and J by 4 bases. The CDR3 totals 16 residues. In germline, CDR1 is SGHNT, CDR2 YYREEE (reference sequence). The CDR3 region has the DNA TGTGCCAGCAGCCGAAACGCCCAGGGGGCTGGCACTGAAGCTTTCTTT. It codes for CASSRNAQGAGTEAFF.

This clone has a single count. Relative to the germline gene, one junction end is altered; a read error may explain this. This sequence joins TRBV15 and TRBJ1-5; D may be TRBD1 (5 bases). Germline CDR1 is LNHNV and CDR2 is YYDKDF (reference sequence). The CDR3 covers 14 residues. The CDR3: CATRRERSNQPQHF. The CDR3 region has the DNA TGTGCCACCCGCAGGGAGAGGAGCAATCAGCCCCAGCATTTT. Full variable domain (missing parts from reference TRBV15 and TRBJ1-5): DAMVIQNPRYQVTQFGKPVTLSCSQTLNHNVMYWYQQKSSQAPKLLFHYYDKDFNNEADTPDNFQSRRPNTSFCFLDIRSPGLGDTAMYLCATRRERSNQPQHFGDGTRLSIL.

V is TRBV28 and J is TRBJ2-5, with 8 nucleotides matching TRBD2. The CDR3 contains 15 residues. After removal of 5 bases from V and 5 bases from J, the junction contained 10 bases not matched to a gene. Germline V lookup: CDR1 MDHEN, CDR2 SYDVKM. Written as DNA, the CDR3 is TGTGCCAGCAGTGCCTGGACTAGCCTTTGGGAGACCCAGTACTTC. It specifies CASSAWTSLWETQYF.

The chain recombines TRBV28 with TRBJ1-2, with D maybe TRBD1 (6 bases). The germline V gene encodes CDR1 MDHEN and CDR2 SYDVKM. CDR3 length: 14 amino acids. V was cut by 7 bases and J by 6 bases, with 18 bases left in between. This chain's CDR3 is CASIEIGGANGYTF. The CDR3 DNA is TGTGCCAGCATAGAGATTGGGGGGGCGAATGGCTACACCTTC.

The chain joins TRBV4-1 to TRBJ2-2, with TRBD1 matching 7 bases. CDR1 MGHRA and CDR2 YSYEKL come from the germline V gene. Trimming at V came to 0 bases and at J to 3 bases, leaving 7 bases not matched to a gene. This CDR3 contains 17 residues. CDR3 amino acids: CASSQEGARGYTGELFF. The CDR3 DNA sequence: TGCGCCAGCAGCCAAGAAGGGGCCAGGGGGTACACCGGGGAGCTGTTTTTT.

The genes are TRBV18 and TRBJ2-7, with D perhaps matching TRBD1 (6 bases). The CDR3 is 13 residues long. V was clipped by 3 bases and J by 1 base, with 7 bases between them. Germline V CDR1 and CDR2: KGHSH, LQKENI. The CDR3 sequence is CASSPQGSYEQYF. CDR3 coding DNA: TGTGCCAGCTCACCCCAGGGGTCCTACGAGCAGTACTTC. Looking up the rest from reference TRBV18 and TRBJ2-7 gives the full variable domain: NAGVMQNPRHLVRRRGQEARLRCSPMKGHSHVYWYRQLPEEGLKFMVYLQKENIIDESGMPKERFSAEFPKEGPSILRIQQVVRGDSAAYFCASSPQGSYEQYFGPGTRLTVT.